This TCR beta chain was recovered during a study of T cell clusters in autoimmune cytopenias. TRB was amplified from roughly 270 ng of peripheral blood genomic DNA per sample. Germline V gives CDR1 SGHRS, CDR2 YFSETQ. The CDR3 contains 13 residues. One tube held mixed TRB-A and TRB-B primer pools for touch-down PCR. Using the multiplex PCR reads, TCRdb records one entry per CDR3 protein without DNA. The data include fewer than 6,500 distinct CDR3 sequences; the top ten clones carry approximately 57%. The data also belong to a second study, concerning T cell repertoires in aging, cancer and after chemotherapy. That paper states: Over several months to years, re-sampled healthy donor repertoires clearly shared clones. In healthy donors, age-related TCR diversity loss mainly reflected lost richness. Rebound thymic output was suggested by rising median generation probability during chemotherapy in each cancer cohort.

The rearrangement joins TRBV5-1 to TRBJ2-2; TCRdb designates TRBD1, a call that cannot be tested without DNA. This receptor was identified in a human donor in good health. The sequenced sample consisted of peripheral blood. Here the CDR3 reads CASRTDSTGELFF.